Sequencing of this TCR beta chain was carried out in a study of cytomegalovirus exposure and HLA in healthy donors. Study overall: An earlier analysis identified fewer than 130 million unique TCR beta sequences in approximately 190 million T cells. Researchers found that about 84% of about 400 genotyped donors fell within the Caucasian-associated ancestry cluster. Overall study results and limits: A later look showed TCR association rates differing by HLA locus, highest for DRB1 and lowest for HLA-C.

PCR was performed using 60 Vbeta and 13 Jbeta primers. Per the original data handling: An analysis that came later counted 73 million or so unique TCR beta chains, some 11 million shared. Here immunoSEQ multiplex PCR was the method, and the copy in TCRdb shows in-frame clones only, minus some. V, J and clone size are those of that table, while D and trimming were read from the DNA. The sample contains around 79,000 clones, 73% of which appear only once. In the case of this clone: Its specificity is not known.

The CDR3 runs 16 residues. Germline-derived CDR1 and CDR2 are ENHRY and SYGVKD. Trimming removed 5 bases from V and 6 bases from J; junction bases left unmatched: 12. V is TRBV10-3 and J is TRBJ1-2; 10 nucleotides agree with TRBD1. Sequencing was performed on PBMCs. The receptor comes from a middle-aged woman in good health and CMV-seropositive. CDR3 sequence: CAISTSPGQGYDGYTF. The DNA for the CDR3 is TGTGCCATCAGTACTTCGCCGGGACAGGGGTACGATGGCTACACCTTC.